This T cell receptor beta chain stems from a study of Ad26.COV2.S vaccination and SARS-CoV-2 variants (dated by TCRdb to about 2021). Concerning the study at large: Vaccine-arm donors were drawn from COV1001, a multicentre, randomized, double-blind, placebo-controlled phase I-IIa trial of Ad26.COV2.S in healthy adults. Sequencing of the TCRbeta repertoire served to evaluate the specificity and breadth of SARS-CoV-2-reactive T cell receptors following Ad26.COV2.S vaccination. Ad26.COV2.S was administered intramuscularly at a dose of 5x10^10 or 1x10^11 viral particles, either as one shot or as two shots given 56 days apart. Investigators remained blinded to trial group allocation during experiments and outcome assessment. The TCR-sequenced set comprised around 30 samples: around 20 Ad26.COV2.S vaccine recipients, 5 placebo recipients and 8 SARS-CoV-2 convalescent individuals. Trial participants were randomized into five groups of five: low-dose or high-dose Ad26.COV2.S given once or twice, or placebo on both occasions. Study-wide findings and limitations: Spike-specific TCR breadth was higher in Ad26.COV2.S recipients than in placebo recipients (P = 0.0014). Substantial breadth of spike-specific CD8+ and CD4+ T cell responses was reported after vaccination. Vaccine and placebo recipients had comparable non-spike TCR breadth, which fits with the vaccine containing only spike. The study was not powered to compare responses between vaccine doses or regimens. The authors noted that total T cell responses may have been underestimated by the TCR breadth and depth analyses.

The immunoSEQ Assay was the method used to sequence TCRbeta CDR3 regions. After extraction, genomic DNA underwent amplification by bias-controlled multiplex PCR, followed by high-throughput sequencing. The paper's data handling went like this. To quantify the absolute abundance of each unique TCRbeta CDR3 region, sequences were collapsed and filtered. T cell fraction was estimated by normalizing TCRbeta template counts to usable DNA, which was measured by amplifying reference genes present in all nucleated cells. Repertoire TCRs were annotated as SARS-CoV-2-specific by exact matching of V gene, CDR3 amino acid sequence and J gene to a known reactive TCR set. The reference SARS-CoV-2 TCR set was obtained from MIRA and was filtered for enrichment in COVID-19-positive ImmuneCODE repertoires, whereby public or cross-reactive TCRs were removed. Using the MIRA antigens, annotated TCRs were further analysed by specific ORF or by position within an ORF. Breadth was defined as annotated unique rearrangements over total unique productive rearrangements; depth was the summed frequency of those rearrangements. TCR breadth was compared between groups using two-sided Wilcoxon rank-sum tests. The table comes from immuneACCESS by way of TCRdb, which keeps in-frame sequences with V and J called. Part of the clones is missing from these tables; in studies checked, under half for an unresolved V gene and the rest for unknown reasons. That table gives V, J and clone size, and the DNA gave D and trimming. The sample table holds about 350,000 clones, of which 85% were seen once. The ten top clones hold roughly 3.3% of the sample.

For this clone: Its antigen remains unidentified. No much larger clone exists at a distance of one base, and base qualities are not known.

Read against the paper, the sample's treatment or condition label means: 15 to 20 received Ad26.COV2.S at low or high dose, single or two shots; 5 received placebo; per-sample allocation not given. Repertoires of vaccine and placebo recipients were sequenced from samples taken on day 63 after the first injection. In Cohort 1b, around 23 adults aged 18-55 years were enrolled at a single site in Boston, USA, between 29 July and 7 August 2020. Ad26.COV2.S consisted of a replication-incompetent adenovirus type 26 vector by which a prefusion-stabilized SARS-CoV-2 spike protein from the original Wuhan strain was expressed. This TCR came from a person between 18 and 60 years old who received the Ad26.COV2.S COVID-19 vaccine or a placebo. The input for sequencing was peripheral blood, taken in a trial of Ad26.COV2.S vaccine versus placebo.

The DNA sequence reads TGTGCCAGCTCCGAAGGGGGGGGCAATCAGCCCCAGCATTTT. It translates as CASSEGGGNQPQHF. This sequence uses TRBV18 and TRBJ1-5; TRBD1 is a possible D gene, resting on 6 matching bases. V is reduced by 6 bases and J by 2 bases, leaving a spacing of 11 bases between them. The germline V gene sets CDR1 to KGHSH and CDR2 to LQKENI. The CDR3 holds 14 amino acids from the cysteine to the phenylalanine. Of the read, only the CDR3 DNA is kept; its 42 bases are in frame from base 1.